Detailed here is one TCR beta chain. Its antigen is unknown. Germline CDR1 is KGHSH and CDR2 is LQKENI. V shed 9 bases, J shed 9 bases, and the junction held 12 bases outside the gene matches. The CDR3 extends over 14 amino acids. The source of the sample is a study of shared clonotypes between healthy human individuals. General study results and limits: The small donor group covered limited genetic and exposure diversity. Sampling was confined to blood; repertoires within tissues likely differ.

The CD4+ fraction was divided into a CD45RA+ naive subset and a CD45RA-negative memory subset. Assay execution took place at the deep level. Sequenced by immunoSEQ multiplex PCR; TCRdb stores in-frame clones only, minus some. The sample includes 1,400,000 or so clones, 98% to 99% seen only once; the top ten take about 0.34%. The sequence was obtained from a man between 25 and 39 years old in good health. Sequencing was done on a sample of naive CD4+ T cells sorted from blood. The subset denotes: CD45RA+ positively selected. This chain links TRBV18 with TRBJ2-1, with TRBD2 matching 9 bases. The CDR3 DNA is TGTGCCAGTAGCCCCCAGCGGGAGGTCACTGAGCAGTTCTTC. This gives the protein CASSPQREVTEQFF.